The 9 T cell receptor beta chains presented below share a single source sample, sequenced in a study of identical twins. A single record per CDR3 protein comes from TCRdb applying MiXCR to the 5' RACE reads. The sample has fewer than 900,000 distinct CDR3 sequences, 15% to 20% seen once. The sample was also reused in another study, on T cells expressing NK-cell markers.

Material for sequencing was PBMCs. Receptors were obtained from a woman aged 18-35 years in good health.

This chain joins TRBV5-1 and TRBJ2-5; D not certain. Trimming pared 2 bases from V and 5 bases from J, leaving 10 bases between. Germline V CDR1 and CDR2: SGHRS, YFSETQ. This CDR3 is 13 amino acids long. The CDR3 here is CASSFDTGETQYF. DNA of the CDR3: TGCGCCAGCAGCTTCGACACTGGGGAGACCCAGTACTTC.

This clonotype was counted between two and nine times. The V call is TRBV28, the J call TRBJ1-5; D is unclear. The CDR3 has 15 amino acids. The germline CDR1 and CDR2 sequences are MDHEN and SYDVKM. V lost 6 bases, J lost 0 bases, and 12 bases lay in between. The CDR3 sequence is CASRRPDYSNQPQHF. For the CDR3, the DNA is TGTGCCAGCAGAAGACCAGATTATAGCAATCAGCCCCAGCATTTT. Full variable domain (outside the CDR3, taken from reference TRBV28 and TRBJ1-5): DVKVTQSSRYLVKRTGEKVFLECVQDMDHENMFWYRQDPGLGLRLIYFSYDVKMKEKGDIPEGYSVSREKKERFSLILESASTNQTSMYLCASRRPDYSNQPQHFGDGTRLSIL.

This rearrangement joins TRBV29-1 to TRBJ2-7; 7 bases align to TRBD1. There are 16 residues in the CDR3. V lost 4 bases to trimming and J lost 4 bases; unmatched junction nucleotides: 16. The germline CDR1 and CDR2 sequences are SQVTM and ANQGSEA. Written as DNA, the CDR3 is TGCAGCGTTGTTGCCACCTCGGACAGGCCCCTTTACGAGCAGTACTTC. It is translated as CSVVATSDRPLYEQYF.

This clonotype was seen only a few times. V usage is TRBV12-3 or TRBV12-4 and J usage is TRBJ1-1; 9 nucleotides line up with TRBD1. The CDR3 sequence is 13 residues long. J was trimmed by 7 bases and V by 6 bases; bases with no gene match: 6. CDR3 nucleotide sequence: TGTGCCAGCAGCCCACAGGGGGCAGGTGAAGCTTTCTTT. It yields the protein CASSPQGAGEAFF.

This clonotype appeared a few times. V and J are TRBV12-3 or TRBV12-4 and TRBJ2-5; 9 nucleotides agree with TRBD1. The CDR3 is made up of 14 amino acids. The V and J ends lost 6 bases and 5 bases, in that order; junction bases with no gene match: 7. This CDR3 reads CASRPRTGDETQYF. The CDR3 DNA reads as TGTGCCAGCAGGCCGCGGACAGGGGACGAGACCCAGTACTTC.

This clonotype has only a few counts. The chain couples TRBV2 to TRBJ2-1; 11 positions match TRBD2. The J segment lost 12 bases and the V segment lost 7 bases, leaving 14 bases of the junction unmatched. Germline V gene data show CDR1 as SNHLY and CDR2 as FYNNEI. CDR3 length equals 15 residues. The CDR3 DNA reads TGTGCCAGCATTTCGACTAGCGGGAAAGTCGAGGGGCAGTTCTTC. This codes for CASISTSGKVEGQFF.

The gene calls are TRBV3-1 and TRBJ1-2; D remains unclear. In germline, CDR1 is LGHDT, CDR2 YNNKEL (reference sequence). The CDR3 runs to 14 residues. The V end was cut by 3 bases, the J end by 4 bases, with 12 bases between. The CDR3 is CASSHIRETYGYTF. DNA of the CDR3: TGTGCCAGCAGCCACATAAGGGAAACCTATGGCTACACCTTC.

This clonotype was counted only a few times. V gene TRBV6-1 combines with J gene TRBJ2-3; 8 nucleotides align to TRBD2. V shed 7 bases and J 6 bases; nucleotides not matched to a gene: 12. Germline CDR1 reads MNHNS; CDR2 reads SASEGT. This CDR3 comprises 15 residues. Here the CDR3 DNA reads TGTGCCAGCAACTGGTCGGGCGGGGGGACGGATACGCAGTATTTT. Its translation is CASNWSGGGTDTQYF.

This clonotype was observed a handful of times. The V gene is TRBV20-1, the J gene TRBJ2-2, with TRBD2 matching 8 bases. This CDR3 spans 14 amino acids. In germline, CDR1 is DFQATT, CDR2 SNEGSKA (reference sequence). J was trimmed by 0 bases and V by 6 bases; bases with no gene match: 3. For the CDR3, the DNA is TGCAGTGCAAAAGCGGGGGCGAACACCGGGGAGCTGTTTTTT. Its translation: CSAKAGANTGELFF.